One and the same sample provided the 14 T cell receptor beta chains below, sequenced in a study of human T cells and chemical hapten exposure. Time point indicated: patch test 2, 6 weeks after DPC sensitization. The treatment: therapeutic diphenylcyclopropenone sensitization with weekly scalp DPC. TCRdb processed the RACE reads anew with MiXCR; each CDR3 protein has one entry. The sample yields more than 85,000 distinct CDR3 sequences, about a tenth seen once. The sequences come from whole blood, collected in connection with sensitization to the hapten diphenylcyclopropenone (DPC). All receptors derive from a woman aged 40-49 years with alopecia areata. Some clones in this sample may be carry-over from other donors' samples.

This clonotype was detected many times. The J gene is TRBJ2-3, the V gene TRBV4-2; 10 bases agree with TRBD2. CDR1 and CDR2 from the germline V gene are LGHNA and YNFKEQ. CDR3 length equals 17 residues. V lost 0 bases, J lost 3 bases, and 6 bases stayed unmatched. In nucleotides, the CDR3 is TGTGCCAGCAGCCAAGATATGGAGCGGGGGGGAACAGATACGCAGTATTTT. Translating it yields CASSQDMERGGTDTQYF.

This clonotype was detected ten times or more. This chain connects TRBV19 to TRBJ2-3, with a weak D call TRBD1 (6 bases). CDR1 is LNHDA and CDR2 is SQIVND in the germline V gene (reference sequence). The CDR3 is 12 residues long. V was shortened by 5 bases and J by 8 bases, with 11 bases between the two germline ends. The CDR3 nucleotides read TGTGCCAGTAGTCCAACAGGGAGTACGCAGTATTTT. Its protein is CASSPTGSTQYF.

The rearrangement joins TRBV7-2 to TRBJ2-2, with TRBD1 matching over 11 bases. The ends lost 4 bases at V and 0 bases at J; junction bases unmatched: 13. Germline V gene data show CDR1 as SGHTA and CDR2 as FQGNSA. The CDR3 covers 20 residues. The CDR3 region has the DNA TGTGCCAGCAGCTATCATGGACAGGGGGCGCAGAGGGCGAACACCGGGGAGCTGTTTTTT. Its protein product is CASSYHGQGAQRANTGELFF.

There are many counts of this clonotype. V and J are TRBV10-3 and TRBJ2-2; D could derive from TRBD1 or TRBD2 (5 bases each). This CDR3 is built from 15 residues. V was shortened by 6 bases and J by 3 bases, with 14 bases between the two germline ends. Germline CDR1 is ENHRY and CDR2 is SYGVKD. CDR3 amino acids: CAISPGPGDTGELFF. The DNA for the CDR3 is TGTGCCATCAGCCCGGGACCGGGTGACACCGGGGAGCTGTTTTTT.

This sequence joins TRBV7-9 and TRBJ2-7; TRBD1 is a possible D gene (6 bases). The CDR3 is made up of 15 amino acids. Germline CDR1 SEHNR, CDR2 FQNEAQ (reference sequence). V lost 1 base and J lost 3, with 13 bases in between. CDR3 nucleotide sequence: TGTGCCAGCAGCTTAGTCACGGGCAGGGGCTACGAGCAGTACTTC. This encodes CASSLVTGRGYEQYF.

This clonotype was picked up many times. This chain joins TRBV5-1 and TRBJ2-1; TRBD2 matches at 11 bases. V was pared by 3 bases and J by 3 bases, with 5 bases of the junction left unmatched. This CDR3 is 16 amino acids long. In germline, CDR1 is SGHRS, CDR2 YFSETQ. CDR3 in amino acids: CASSSLAGGLYNEQFF. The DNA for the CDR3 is TGCGCCAGCAGCTCGCTAGCGGGGGGCCTCTACAATGAGCAGTTCTTC.

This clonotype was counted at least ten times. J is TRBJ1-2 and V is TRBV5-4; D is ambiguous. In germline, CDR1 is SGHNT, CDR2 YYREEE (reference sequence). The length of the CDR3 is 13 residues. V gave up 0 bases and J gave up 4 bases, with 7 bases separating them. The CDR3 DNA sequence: TGTGCCAGCAGCTTGGATGGGAGCTATGGCTACACCTTC. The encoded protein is CASSLDGSYGYTF.

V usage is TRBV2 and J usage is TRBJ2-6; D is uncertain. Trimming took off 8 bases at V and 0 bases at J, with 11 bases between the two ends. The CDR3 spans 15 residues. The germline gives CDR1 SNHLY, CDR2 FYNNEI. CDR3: CASGQDGSGANVLTF. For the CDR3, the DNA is TGTGCCAGCGGCCAGGATGGCTCTGGGGCCAACGTCCTGACTTTC. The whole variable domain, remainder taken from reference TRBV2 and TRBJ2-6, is EPEVTQTPSHQVTQMGQEVILRCVPISNHLYFYWYRQILGQKVEFLVSFYNNEISEKSEIFDDQFSVERPDGSNFTLKIRSTKLEDSAMYFCASGQDGSGANVLTFGAGSRLTVL.

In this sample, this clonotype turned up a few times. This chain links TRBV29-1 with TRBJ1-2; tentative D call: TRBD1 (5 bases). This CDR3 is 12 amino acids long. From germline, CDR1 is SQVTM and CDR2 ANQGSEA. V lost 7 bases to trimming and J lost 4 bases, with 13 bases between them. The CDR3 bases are TGCAGCGCCGCGCAGGGCCCCTATGGCTACACCTTC. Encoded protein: CSAAQGPYGYTF.

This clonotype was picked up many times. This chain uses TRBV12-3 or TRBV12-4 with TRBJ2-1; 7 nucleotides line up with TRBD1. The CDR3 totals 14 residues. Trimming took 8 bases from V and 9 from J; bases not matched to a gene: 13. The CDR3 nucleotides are TGTGCCAGCCTCCACAGGGGCCTTGGCTTTGAGCAGTTCTTC. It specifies CASLHRGLGFEQFF.

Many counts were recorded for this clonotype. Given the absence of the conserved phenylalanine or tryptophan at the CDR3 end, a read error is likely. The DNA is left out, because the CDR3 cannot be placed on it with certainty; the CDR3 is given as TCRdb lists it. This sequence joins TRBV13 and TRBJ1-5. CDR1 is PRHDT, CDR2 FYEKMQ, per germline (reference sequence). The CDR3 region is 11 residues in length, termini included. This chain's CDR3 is CASSLGQVDQA.

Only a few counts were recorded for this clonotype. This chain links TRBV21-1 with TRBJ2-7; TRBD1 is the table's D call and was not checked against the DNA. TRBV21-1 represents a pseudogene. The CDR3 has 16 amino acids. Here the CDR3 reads CASSKDSRVMPYEQYF. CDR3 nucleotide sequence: TGTGCCAGCAGCAAAGATTCCAGGGTTATGCCCTACGAGCAGTACTTC.

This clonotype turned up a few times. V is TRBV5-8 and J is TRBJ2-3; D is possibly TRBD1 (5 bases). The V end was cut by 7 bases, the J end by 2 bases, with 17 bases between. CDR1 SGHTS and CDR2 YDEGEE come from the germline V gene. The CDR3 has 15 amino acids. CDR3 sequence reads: CASPSYRRNTDTQYF. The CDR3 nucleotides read TGTGCCAGCCCATCCTACAGGAGAAACACAGATACGCAGTATTTT.

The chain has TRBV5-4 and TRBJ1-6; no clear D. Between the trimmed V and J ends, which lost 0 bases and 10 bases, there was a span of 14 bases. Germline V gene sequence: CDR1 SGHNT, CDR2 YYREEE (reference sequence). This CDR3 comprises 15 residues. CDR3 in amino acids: CASSLGRTSGSPLHF. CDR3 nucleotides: TGTGCCAGCAGCTTGGGTCGGACTTCGGGGTCACCCCTCCACTTT. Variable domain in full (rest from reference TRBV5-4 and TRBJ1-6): ETGVTQSPTHLIKTRGQQVTLRCSSQSGHNTVSWYQQALGQGPQFIFQYYREEENGRGNFPPRFSGLQFPNYSSELNVNALELDDSALYLCASSLGRTSGSPLHFGNGTRLTVT.